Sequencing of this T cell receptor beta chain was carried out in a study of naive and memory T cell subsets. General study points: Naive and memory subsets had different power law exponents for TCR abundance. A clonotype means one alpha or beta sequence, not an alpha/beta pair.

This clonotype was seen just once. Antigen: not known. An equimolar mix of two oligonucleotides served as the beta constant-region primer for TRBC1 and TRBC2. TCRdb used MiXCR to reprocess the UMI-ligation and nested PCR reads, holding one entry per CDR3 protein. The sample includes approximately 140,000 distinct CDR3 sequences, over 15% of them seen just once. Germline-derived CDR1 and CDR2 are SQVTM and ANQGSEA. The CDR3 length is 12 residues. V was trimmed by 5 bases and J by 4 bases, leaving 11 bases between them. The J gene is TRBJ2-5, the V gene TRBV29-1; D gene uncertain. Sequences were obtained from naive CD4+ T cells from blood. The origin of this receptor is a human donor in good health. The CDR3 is CSVLGCRETQYF. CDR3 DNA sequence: TGCAGCGTTCTTGGGTGTCGAGAGACCCAGTACTTC.